Listed below are T cell receptor beta chains from one sample, sequenced in a study of CD8+ T cells in alopecia areata. Profiling relied on immunoSEQ multiplex PCR, and the TCRdb table lists in-frame clones only, not all of them. The data contain 150,000 to 180,000 clones, less than 65% of them seen just once; the ten biggest clones take up approximately 19%. The source was CD8+ T cells sorted from blood, collected at week 0. The receptors shown here come from a human donor with alopecia areata. CDR3s include the opening cysteine and the closing phenylalanine or tryptophan. Fields, in order: CDR3 length, J gene, D gene, clone size, V gene, CDR3 protein, CDR3 DNA. D genes are given only for firm matches. Size is stated for part of the rows, as once, few or many counts, or as a class when the clone is expanded.

>14|TRBJ1-1|NA|NA|TRBV11-2
CASSLVSGDTEAFF
TGTGCCAGCAGCTTAGTTTCAGGGGATACTGAAGCTTTCTTT
>15|TRBJ2-1|NA|once|TRBV13
CASSLVQSSYNEQFF
TGTGCCAGCAGCTTAGTTCAGAGCTCCTACAATGAGCAGTTCTTC
>15|TRBJ2-3|TRBD1|NA|TRBV19
CASSPRDRVKDTQYF
TGTGCCAGTAGTCCCAGGGACAGGGTGAAAGATACGCAGTATTTT
>16|TRBJ2-7|NA|NA|TRBV11-2
CASSLEVSGESYEQYF
TGTGCCAGCAGCTTAGAAGTGTCAGGCGAGAGTTACGAGCAGTACTTC
>14|TRBJ1-2|NA|NA|TRBV29-1
CSVIGETGDEGYTF
TGCAGCGTCATAGGAGAGACGGGGGACGAGGGCTACACCTTC
>16|TRBJ1-5|NA|few|TRBV19
CASSIGGLQINQPQHF
TGTGCCAGTAGTATTGGGGGTCTGCAAATCAATCAGCCCCAGCATTTT
>16|TRBJ2-3|NA|once|TRBV7-6
CASSAGGPDFTDTQYF
TGTGCCAGTAGCGCCGGGGGTCCTGATTTCACAGATACGCAGTATTTT
>13|TRBJ1-5|NA|NA|TRBV11-2
CASSLSPSQPQHF
TGTGCCAGCAGCCTTTCCCCGTCTCAGCCCCAGCATTTT
>12|TRBJ1-1|TRBD1|NA|TRBV2
CASKGQGFVAFF
TGTGCCAGCAAAGGACAGGGTTTTGTCGCTTTCTTT
>16|TRBJ1-1|NA|NA|TRBV30
CAYKRDHGLMNTEAFF
TGTGCCTACAAAAGGGACCATGGACTTATGAACACTGAAGCTTTCTTT
>16|TRBJ2-3|NA|NA|TRBV15
CATSRGGAQGTDTQYF
TGTGCCACCAGCCGAGGGGGGGCGCAGGGCACAGATACGCAGTATTTT
>15|TRBJ1-5|NA|once|TRBV4-3
CASSQDWAGTQPQHF
TGCGCCAGCAGCCAAGATTGGGCAGGGACTCAGCCCCAGCATTTT
>14|TRBJ1-1|NA|NA|TRBV4-3
CASSQDPGSTEAFF
TGCGCCAGCAGCCAAGATCCGGGATCGACTGAAGCTTTCTTT
>16|TRBJ2-1|TRBD1|NA|TRBV13
CASLKRDRGSHNEQFF
TGTGCCAGCCTAAAGCGGGACAGGGGGTCCCACAATGAGCAGTTCTTC
>14|TRBJ2-7|NA|NA|TRBV25-1
CASSATSATYEQYF
TGTGCCAGCAGTGCAACCTCCGCGACTTACGAGCAGTACTTC
>12|TRBJ2-1|NA|NA|TRBV6-5
CASSYSPHEQFF
TGTGCCAGCAGTTACTCCCCCCATGAGCAGTTCTTC
>14|TRBJ2-2|NA|NA|TRBV30
CAWSVDGDTGELFF
TGTGCCTGGAGTGTAGATGGGGACACCGGGGAGCTGTTTTTT
>14|TRBJ1-6|NA|NA|TRBV13
CASSPGPSNSPLHF
TGTGCCAGCAGCCCCGGGCCATCTAATTCACCCCTCCACTTT
>15|TRBJ2-1|NA|few|TRBV29-1
CSVEEAGSSYNEQFF
TGCAGCGTTGAAGAGGCAGGGAGCTCCTACAATGAGCAGTTCTTC
>15|TRBJ2-7|NA|NA|TRBV5-4
CASSLAAGETYEQYF
TGTGCCAGCAGCTTGGCGGCAGGGGAAACCTACGAGCAGTACTTC
>14|TRBJ2-7|TRBD1|NA|TRBV13
CASSKRDRAGEQYF
TGTGCCAGCAGCAAACGGGACAGGGCGGGGGAGCAGTACTTC
>13|TRBJ2-7|NA|NA|TRBV7-9
CASRSTATYEQYF
TGTGCCAGCAGGTCGACAGCCACCTACGAGCAGTACTTC
>15|TRBJ1-2|TRBD1|NA|TRBV9
CASSGRDRGPGGYTF
TGTGCCAGCAGCGGCAGGGACAGGGGGCCTGGTGGCTACACCTTC
>15|TRBJ2-7|TRBD2|NA|TRBV11-1
CASSLAPGLDYEQYF
TGTGCCAGCAGCTTAGCCCCTGGACTAGACTACGAGCAGTACTTC
>15|TRBJ2-3|TRBD1|many|TRBV5-1
CASSLGDRETDTQYF
TGCGCCAGCAGCTTGGGGGACAGGGAGACAGATACGCAGTATTTT
>14|TRBJ2-7|TRBD1|NA|TRBV2
CASSGRTGIYEQYF
TGTGCCAGCAGTGGCCGGACAGGGATATACGAGCAGTACTTC
>12|TRBJ2-7|TRBD1|NA|TRBV30
CAWDDRGYEQYF
TGTGCCTGGGACGACAGGGGTTACGAGCAGTACTTC
>14|TRBJ1-1|NA|once|TRBV4-1
CASSAQGGGTEAFF
TGCGCCAGCAGCGCGCAGGGTGGAGGCACTGAAGCTTTCTTT